Listed below are T cell receptor beta chains from one sample, sequenced in a study of cytomegalovirus exposure and HLA in healthy donors. Profiling relied on immunoSEQ multiplex PCR, and the TCRdb table lists in-frame clones only, not all of them. The repertoire has about 170,000 clones, approximately 81% of them found once; the top ten carry approximately 2.2%. Sequenced sample: PBMCs. These TCRs come from a male donor in good health and CMV-seronegative. CDR3s include the opening cysteine and the closing phenylalanine or tryptophan. Each record gives: J gene, D gene, clone size, V gene, CDR3 protein, CDR3 DNA. The D gene is left open where the match is weak. Some rows have no size entry. The others give once, few or many, or a class for an expanded clone.

>TRBJ1-2|TRBD1|few|TRBV2
CASSSGTGAGGYTF
TGTGCCAGCAGCTCCGGGACAGGGGCTGGGGGCTACACCTTC
>TRBJ1-1|TRBD1|NA|TRBV7-9
CASSFTGQGEAFF
TGTGCCAGCAGCTTTACGGGACAGGGAGAAGCTTTCTTT
>TRBJ2-1|TRBD2|NA|TRBV7-3
CASSLAAGRYNEQFF
TGTGCCAGCAGCTTGGCAGCGGGGAGATACAATGAGCAGTTCTTC
>TRBJ1-2|TRBD1|NA|TRBV6-1
CASSSGQGTYGYTF
TGTGCCAGCAGTTCGGGACAGGGAACCTATGGCTACACCTTC
>TRBJ2-3|NA|NA|TRBV27
CASSLARGGSDTQYF
TGTGCCAGCAGTTTAGCCAGGGGAGGGTCAGATACGCAGTATTTT
>TRBJ1-1|NA|NA|TRBV29-1
CSVLWGGMNTEAFF
TGCAGCGTGCTCTGGGGGGGCATGAACACTGAAGCTTTCTTT
>TRBJ1-2|NA|once|TRBV5-5
CASIDGPGNYGYTF
TGTGCCAGCATCGATGGGCCAGGCAACTATGGCTACACCTTC
>TRBJ2-3|TRBD2|NA|TRBV7-8
CASSLVGGGAADTQYF
TGTGCCAGCAGCTTAGTTGGCGGGGGAGCGGCAGATACGCAGTATTTT
>TRBJ2-5|NA|NA|TRBV10-3
CAINGLAGGTQYF
TGTGCCATCAACGGACTGGCGGGCGGGACCCAGTACTTC
>TRBJ2-7|NA|once|TRBV28
CASSLPNHYEQYF
TGTGCCAGCAGTTTACCTAACCACTACGAGCAGTACTTC
>TRBJ1-4|NA|NA|TRBV30
CAWSDSIGGSNEKLFF
TGTGCCTGGAGTGACAGTATTGGGGGCTCTAATGAAAAACTGTTTTTT
>TRBJ2-1|TRBD1|NA|TRBV28
CASRMTGSSYNEQFF
TGTGCCAGCAGAATGACAGGGAGCTCCTACAATGAGCAGTTCTTC
>TRBJ2-3|NA|NA|TRBV5-8
CASSLARWDTQYF
TGTGCCAGCAGCTTGGCCAGGTGGGATACGCAGTATTTT
>TRBJ2-7|TRBD1|NA|TRBV5-1
CASTTQTGSYEQYF
TGCGCCAGCACGACCCAGACAGGGAGCTACGAGCAGTACTTC
>TRBJ2-7|NA|NA|TRBV19
CASSIEGIWDEQYF
TGTGCCAGTAGTATAGAGGGCATTTGGGACGAGCAGTACTTC